Sequencing of this T cell receptor (beta chain) was carried out in a study of T cell responses to AZD1222 COVID-19 vaccine. Overall study results and limits: CD4 TCRs covered the whole spike, strongest at regions 160-218 and 743-854. It was only a handful of AZD1222 recipients who were seropositive at baseline.

The CDR3 loop spans 13 amino acids. V was clipped by 5 bases and J by 0 bases, with 7 bases between them. Germline V gives CDR1 SNHLY, CDR2 FYNNEI. Concerning this clone itself: As yet, its antigen is unknown.

Using immunoSEQ multiplex PCR, the repertoire was profiled, and TCRdb retains in-frame clones only, with some absent. Among over 50,000 clones, about 90% were seen once, and the ten largest hold roughly 14%. The specimen was peripheral blood, collected on day 0 of AZD1222 vaccination. This receptor was identified in an adult in good health. This sequence joins TRBV2 and TRBJ1-1, with no clear D. The CDR3 DNA follows: TGTGCCAGCAGTCCCGACTTGAACACTGAAGCTTTCTTT. This translates into CASSPDLNTEAFF.